This TCR beta chain was recovered during a study of tumor-infiltrating lymphocytes in primary liver carcinoma. The CDR3 contains 15 residues. With V trimmed by 2 bases and J by 7 bases, 6 bases remained unmatched. With respect to this clonotype: No conserved phenylalanine or tryptophan is present at the end of the CDR3, so a read error is the likely explanation.

Co-extraction yielded RNA and DNA from around 20-30 mg of unsorted bulk tissue. Total RNA (around 500 ng) served as template for TCR beta cDNA synthesis primed by a constant-region primer. Amplification in three nested multiplex PCR rounds with slightly modified ARM-PCR gave rise to TCR beta libraries. Two initial PCR rounds of approximately 10 cycles each paired TRBV1-TRBV30 forward primers with a C-beta reverse primer. TCRdb re-analysed the multiplex PCR reads in MiXCR, keeping a single row per CDR3 protein. The sample lists under 90,000 distinct CDR3 sequences; 72% were seen once. The receptor was derived from a man in his forties or fifties with primary liver carcinoma and hepatitis B virus infection. V and J are TRBV12-3 or TRBV12-4 and TRBJ2-1; TRBD1 matches 9 bases. Source material: liver tumor tissue from sampling region 1. The subset is: tumor region T1, superior pole. DNA of the CDR3: TGTGCCAGCAGTTTACGACAGGGGGGAGGGAATGAGCAGTTCTTA. Amino acid sequence: CASSLRQGGGNEQFL.